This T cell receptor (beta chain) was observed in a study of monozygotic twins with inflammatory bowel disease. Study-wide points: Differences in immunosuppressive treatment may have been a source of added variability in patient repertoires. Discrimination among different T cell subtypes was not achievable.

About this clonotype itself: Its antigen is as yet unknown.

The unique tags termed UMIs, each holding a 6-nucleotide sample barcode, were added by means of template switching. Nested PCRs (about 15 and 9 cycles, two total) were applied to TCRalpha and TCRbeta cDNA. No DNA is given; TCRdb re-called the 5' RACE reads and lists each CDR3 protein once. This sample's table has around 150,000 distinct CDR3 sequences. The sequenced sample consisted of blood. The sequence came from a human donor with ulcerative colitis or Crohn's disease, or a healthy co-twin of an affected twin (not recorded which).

The CDR3 region is CASSKWGSTDTQYF. This chain joins TRBV28 and TRBJ2-3; checking the TCRdb D call of TRBD1 is not possible without DNA. This CDR3 comprises 14 residues. Germline V gene lookup returns CDR1 MDHEN and CDR2 SYDVKM.